This T cell receptor (beta chain) was recorded in a study of post-analysis software for immune sequencing data. Study information: The study covered relapsing-remitting, secondary progressive and progressive-relapsing courses of multiple sclerosis. Study-wide results and caveats: Co-batched samples clustered tightly together by F measure. A significant reduction in normalized Chao1 diversity was observed in multiple sclerosis patients versus controls. There were a handful of TRBV segments more frequent in patients than controls, and TRBV5-6, TRBV5-1 and TRBV20-1 were among them.

The germline V gene has CDR1 DFQATT and CDR2 SNEGSKA (reference sequence). V was cut by 3 bases and J by 0 bases, with 16 bases left in between. This CDR3 has 16 amino acids. TCR beta cDNA libraries had unique molecular identifiers. Input of about 0.9 to 10 million T cells yielded hundreds of thousands of cDNA molecules. Via MiXCR, TCRdb re-called the PCR reads, giving one row per CDR3 protein. The data contain about 760,000 distinct CDR3 sequences, 25% to 30% of them singletons. As regards this clonotype: Its cognate antigen is unknown.

The receptor comes from a girl between 5 and 17 years old with multiple sclerosis. Material: blood. The chain uses TRBV20-1 and TRBJ2-3; weak D call: TRBD1 (6 bases). Here the CDR3 reads CSARGQGQISTDTQYF. CDR3 nucleotides: TGCAGTGCTAGGGGCCAAGGACAGATTAGCACAGATACGCAGTATTTT.